This entry concerns a single TCR beta chain. This clone appeared once. Its antigen remains undetermined. Within one base of it there is no much larger clone, and no base qualities were kept. These data belong to a study of identifying expanded T cells in peripheral blood (dated by TCRdb to 2018 to 2020). Regarding the study in general: Technical replicates were generated by sequencing separate aliquots of the same genomic DNA pool, with four replicates compared pairwise.

TCRbeta CDR3 regions were profiled by bias-controlled multiplex PCR amplification of genomic DNA with the immunoSEQ Assay. As for the authors' bioinformatics: The absolute abundance of each unique TCRbeta CDR3 region was quantified after sequences were collapsed and filtered. Two models were used to test differential abundance: a binomial model (Fisher-equivalent) and a beta-binomial model that adds time-dependent variance fitted from healthy donors. Clones with fewer than 5 combined templates were removed, and a clone was called differentially abundant if the clone's Benjamini-Hochberg FDR was below 0.01. Beta-binomial variance was modeled as a function of total template count across the two samples using the form v = (b*log(k)+a)^2. The table comes from immuneACCESS by way of TCRdb, which keeps in-frame sequences with V and J called. Part of the clones is missing from these tables; in studies checked, under half for an unresolved V gene and the rest for unknown reasons. That table supplies the V and J calls and clone size; D and trimming were determined from the DNA. For this sample there are about 89,000 clones; around 89% appear just once. The ten biggest clones cover roughly 4% of the sample.

The study at large found these results: The authors expected that over much longer intervals, such as months to years, biological variance in healthy repertoires might increase even further. The binomial model flagged approximately 1.2 differentially abundant clones between technical replicates, compared with about 15 over approximately two weeks and 19 over about 4 weeks. Across all healthy-donor time intervals, the beta-binomial model significantly lowered both the number of clones called differentially abundant and the false-positive rate. In all healthy donors, the variance in clone template counts between samples taken 2 to 3 weeks apart rose significantly as total template count increased.

During the collection period, no immune events, such as infections, were documented for the healthy donors. Time-dependent variance in a beta-binomial model of T-cell clone differential abundance was calibrated using healthy-donor blood repertoires as a training cohort. The training cohort comprised roughly ten healthy donors, 3 female and 7 male. On average the donors were around 39 years old, and their ages spanned about 29 to 64 years. Whole blood from each healthy donor was obtained from a commercial supplier and was collected at three time points roughly 13 days apart. Genomic DNA was extracted from unsorted whole blood for immunosequencing. Based on the germline V gene, the CDR1 and CDR2 sequences are SGHVS and FQNEAQ. The CDR3 holds 15 amino acids from the cysteine to the phenylalanine. Only the CDR3 part of the read is kept: 45 bases, read in frame from the first base. V sheds 5 bases and J sheds 1 base, leaving 13 bases between their ends.

The V gene is TRBV7-8 and the J gene is TRBJ2-3, with the D gene tentatively TRBD1 or TRBD2, based on 5 matching bases in each. Material for sequencing was blood. The receptor was derived from a person aged 18 to 70 in good health. The DNA is as follows: TGTGCCAGCAGCCGCTTAGGGGACGGCACAGATACGCAGTATTTT. Protein translation: CASSRLGDGTDTQYF.